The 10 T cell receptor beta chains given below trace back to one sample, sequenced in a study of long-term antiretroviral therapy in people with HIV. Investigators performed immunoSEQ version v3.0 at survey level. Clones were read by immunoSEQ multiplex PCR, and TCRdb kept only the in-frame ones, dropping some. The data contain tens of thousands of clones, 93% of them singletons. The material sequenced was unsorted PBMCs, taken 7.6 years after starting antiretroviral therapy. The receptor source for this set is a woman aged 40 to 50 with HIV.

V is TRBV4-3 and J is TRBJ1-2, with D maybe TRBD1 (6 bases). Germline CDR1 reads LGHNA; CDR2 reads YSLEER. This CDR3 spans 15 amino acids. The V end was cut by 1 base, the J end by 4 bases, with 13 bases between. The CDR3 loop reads CASSQGTTGSYGYTF. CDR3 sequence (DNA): TGCGCCAGCAGCCAAGGAACGACAGGTTCCTATGGCTACACCTTC.

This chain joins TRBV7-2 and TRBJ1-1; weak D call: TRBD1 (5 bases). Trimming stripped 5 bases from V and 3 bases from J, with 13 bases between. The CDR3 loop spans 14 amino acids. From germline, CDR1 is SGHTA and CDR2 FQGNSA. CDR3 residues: CASSPKGHYTEAFF. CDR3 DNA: TGTGCCAGCAGCCCCAAAGGACACTACACTGAAGCTTTCTTT.

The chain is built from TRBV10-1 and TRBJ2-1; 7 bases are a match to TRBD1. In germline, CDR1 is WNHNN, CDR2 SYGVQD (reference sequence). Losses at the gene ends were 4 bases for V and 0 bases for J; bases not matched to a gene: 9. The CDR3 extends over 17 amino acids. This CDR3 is CASSGSPGTASYNEQFF. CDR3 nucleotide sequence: TGCGCCAGCAGTGGGTCGCCGGGGACAGCCTCCTACAATGAGCAGTTCTTC.

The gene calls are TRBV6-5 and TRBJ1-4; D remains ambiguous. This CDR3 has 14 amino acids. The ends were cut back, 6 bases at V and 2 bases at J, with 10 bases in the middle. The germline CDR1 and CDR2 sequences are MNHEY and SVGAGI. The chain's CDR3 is CASRDGSTNEKLFF. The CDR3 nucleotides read TGTGCCAGCAGGGACGGGTCGACTAATGAAAAACTGTTTTTT.

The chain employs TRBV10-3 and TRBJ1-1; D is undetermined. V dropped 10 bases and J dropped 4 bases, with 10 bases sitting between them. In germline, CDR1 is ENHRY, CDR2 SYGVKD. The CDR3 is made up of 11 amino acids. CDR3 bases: TGTGCCACCTTAGGTCGCACTGAAGCTTTCTTT. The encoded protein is CATLGRTEAFF.

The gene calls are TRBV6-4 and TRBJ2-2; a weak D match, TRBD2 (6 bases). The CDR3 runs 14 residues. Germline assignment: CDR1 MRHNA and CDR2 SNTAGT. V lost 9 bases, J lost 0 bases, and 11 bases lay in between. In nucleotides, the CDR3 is TGTGCCAGTAAGCGGGTAGCGAACACCGGGGAGCTGTTTTTT. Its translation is CASKRVANTGELFF.

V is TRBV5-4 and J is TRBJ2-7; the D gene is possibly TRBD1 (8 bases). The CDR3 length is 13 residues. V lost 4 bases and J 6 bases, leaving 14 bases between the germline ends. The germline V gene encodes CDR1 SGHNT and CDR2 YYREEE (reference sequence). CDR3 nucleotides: TGTGCCAGCAGCATGGACAGGGAGGGCGAGCAGTACTTC. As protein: CASSMDREGEQYF.

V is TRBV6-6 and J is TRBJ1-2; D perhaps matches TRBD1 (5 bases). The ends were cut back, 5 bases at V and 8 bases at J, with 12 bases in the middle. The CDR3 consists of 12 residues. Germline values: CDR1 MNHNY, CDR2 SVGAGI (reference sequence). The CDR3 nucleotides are TGTGCCAGCAGTCAGGGAATTGAAGGCTACACCTTC. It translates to CASSQGIEGYTF.

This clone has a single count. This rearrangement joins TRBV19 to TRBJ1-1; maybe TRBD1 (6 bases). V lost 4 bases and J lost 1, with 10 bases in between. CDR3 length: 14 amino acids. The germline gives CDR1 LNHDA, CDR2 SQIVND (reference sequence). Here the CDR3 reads CASSKMDRNTEAFF. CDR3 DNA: TGTGCCAGTAGTAAAATGGACAGGAACACTGAAGCTTTCTTT.

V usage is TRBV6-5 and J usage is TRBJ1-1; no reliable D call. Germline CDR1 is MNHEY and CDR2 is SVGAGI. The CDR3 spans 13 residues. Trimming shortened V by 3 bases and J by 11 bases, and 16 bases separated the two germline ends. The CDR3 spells CASSYADGRRAFF. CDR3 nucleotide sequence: TGTGCCAGCAGTTATGCAGATGGCCGCCGGGCTTTCTTT.